The 22 T cell receptor beta chains reported below all come from one sample, sequenced in a study of blood T cell repertoires in COVID-19. TCRdb keeps only in-frame clones here, not all; method: immunoSEQ multiplex PCR. Seen here are around 340,000 clones, 70% to 90% observed once, and the top ten hold approximately 4.4%. The sample taken for sequencing was PBMCs or T cells enriched from blood (not recorded which). These receptors were taken from a woman between 40 and 55 years old with acute COVID-19.

This chain connects TRBV6-4 to TRBJ1-5; maybe TRBD1 (5 bases). The CDR3 is made up of 15 amino acids. Trimming cost V 0 bases and J 4 bases, with 10 bases left between them. In germline, CDR1 is MRHNA, CDR2 SNTAGT. The CDR3 DNA is TGTGCCAGCAGTGACTCAGGGGTCCGGAATCAGCCCCAGCATTTT. Protein sequence: CASSDSGVRNQPQHF.

V gene TRBV7-9 combines with J gene TRBJ1-3; 8 bases are a match to TRBD1. CDR3 size: 15 residues. Unmatched junction bases numbered 5, after V lost 3 bases and J lost 4 bases. CDR1 is SEHNR and CDR2 is FQNEAQ in the germline V gene (reference sequence). The CDR3 sequence: CASSFPRTGGNTIYF. The DNA for the CDR3 is TGTGCCAGCAGCTTCCCCCGGACAGGGGGAAACACCATATATTTT. The full variable domain, its missing parts supplied by reference TRBV7-9 and TRBJ1-3, is DTGVSQNPRHKITKRGQNVTFRCDPISEHNRLYWYRQTLGQGPEFLTYFQNEAQLEKSRLLSDRFSAERPKGSFSTLEIQRTEQGDSAMYLCASSFPRTGGNTIYFGEGSWLTVV.

The chain uses TRBV4-3 and TRBJ2-1; 7 nucleotides agree with TRBD2. This CDR3 has 14 residues. V lost 0 bases to trimming and J lost 9 bases; unmatched junction nucleotides: 5. Germline lookup yields CDR1 LGHNA and CDR2 YSLEER. The CDR3 loop is CASSQDSGRGEQFF. DNA of the CDR3: TGCGCCAGCAGCCAAGATTCAGGGAGGGGTGAGCAGTTCTTC.

In regard to this clone: In the same sample, other DNA sequences code for this CDR3. This chain uses TRBV28 with TRBJ2-1, with TRBD2 matching over 10 bases. Looked up from germline, CDR1 is MDHEN and CDR2 is SYDVKM. This CDR3 is built from 15 residues. Trimming removed 3 bases from V and 5 bases from J; junction bases left unmatched: 4. This CDR3 is CASSFLSGRDNEQFF. The CDR3 nucleotides read TGTGCCAGCAGTTTTCTCAGCGGGAGGGACAATGAGCAGTTCTTC.

The table lists this clone with a few counts. This chain links TRBV5-5 with TRBJ1-5, with D possibly TRBD1 on 6 matching bases. Trimming cost V 0 bases and J 4 bases, with 17 bases left between them. The CDR3 has 17 amino acids. Germline CDR1 reads SGHKS; CDR2 reads YYEKEE (reference sequence). In nucleotides, the CDR3 is TGTGCCAGCAGCTTGGGCCCACAGGGAGGGAAGAATCAGCCCCAGCATTTT. It encodes CASSLGPQGGKNQPQHF.

This rearrangement joins TRBV15 to TRBJ2-2; D perhaps matches TRBD1 (6 bases). The germline gives CDR1 LNHNV, CDR2 YYDKDF (reference sequence). V was cut by 5 bases and J by 6 bases, with 31 bases left in between. This CDR3 has 20 residues. The CDR3 nucleotides are TGTGCCACCAGCTACCCGCCAAACAGGGTCGGAGCCTTTAGGGCCGGGGAGCTGTTTTTT. Protein product: CATSYPPNRVGAFRAGELFF. The full variable domain, completed using reference TRBV15 and TRBJ2-2, is DAMVIQNPRYQVTQFGKPVTLSCSQTLNHNVMYWYQQKSSQAPKLLFHYYDKDFNNEADTPDNFQSRRPNTSFCFLDIRSPGLGDTAMYLCATSYPPNRVGAFRAGELFFGEGSRLTVL.

J is TRBJ1-6 and V is TRBV19; D ambiguous. Germline V gene lookup returns CDR1 LNHDA and CDR2 SQIVND (reference sequence). The CDR3 is 16 amino acids. Trimming stripped 2 bases from V and 0 bases from J, with 8 bases between. Written as DNA, the CDR3 is TGTGCCAGTAGTATAAATCCCATCTCCTATAATTCACCCCTCCACTTT. This encodes CASSINPISYNSPLHF.

This clone was observed a few times. The gene calls are TRBV28 and TRBJ2-7; perhaps TRBD2 as D (7 bases). This CDR3 is built from 15 residues. V was cut by 6 bases and J by 0 bases, with 15 bases left in between. Germline CDR1 is MDHEN and CDR2 is SYDVKM. In nucleotides, the CDR3 is TGTGCCAGCAGCCGGGGGCGCGGGAGCTCCTACGAGCAGTACTTC. Translation: CASSRGRGSSYEQYF.

The chain employs TRBV6-1 and TRBJ2-7; TRBD2 matches at 8 bases. Germline V gives CDR1 MNHNS, CDR2 SASEGT. Trimming at V came to 4 bases and at J to 5 bases, leaving 22 bases not matched to a gene. This CDR3 is 19 amino acids long. The CDR3 nucleotides read TGTGCCAGCAGTGGGGGGGAGACTAGCGTATTTTCTGGGTTCCACGAGCAGTACTTC. Encoded protein: CASSGGETSVFSGFHEQYF.

The chain couples TRBV6-2 or TRBV6-3 to TRBJ2-7, with a tentative D call TRBD1 (6 bases). The CDR3 extends over 13 amino acids. Germline V gene lookup returns CDR1 MNHEY and CDR2 SVGEGT. V dropped 2 bases and J dropped 4 bases, with 9 bases sitting between them. CDR3 sequence (DNA): TGTGCCAGCAGTTACGGCAGGGGATACGAGCAGTACTTC. This translates into CASSYGRGYEQYF.

The V gene is TRBV29-1, the J gene TRBJ2-2; TRBD2 aligns across 7 bases. Losses at the gene ends were 6 bases for V and 4 bases for J; bases not matched to a gene: 2. CDR1 is SQVTM and CDR2 is ANQGSEA in the germline V gene. There are 12 residues in the CDR3. CDR3 sequence reads: CSVREGTGELFF. In nucleotides, the CDR3 is TGCAGCGTGAGGGAGGGCACCGGGGAGCTGTTTTTT.

In its sample, this clone was seen once. The V and J genes are TRBV27 and TRBJ2-7, with 8 bases fitting TRBD2. The CDR3 consists of 16 residues. Germline loops: CDR1 MNHEY, CDR2 SMNVEV (reference sequence). V shed 3 bases, J shed 1 base, and the junction held 8 bases outside the gene matches. In nucleotides, the CDR3 is TGTGCCAGCAGTTTGAGTGAGGTAGCGGGATCCTACGAGCAGTACTTC. It encodes CASSLSEVAGSYEQYF.

V usage is TRBV6-5 and J usage is TRBJ1-4, with 8 bases lining up with TRBD1. The CDR3 is 14 amino acids. V lost 7 bases to trimming and J lost 10 bases; unmatched junction nucleotides: 11. In germline, CDR1 is MNHEY, CDR2 SVGAGI. Written as DNA, the CDR3 is TGTGCCAGCACCCAAAGAGGACAGGGAGGAAAACTGTTTTTT. This encodes CASTQRGQGGKLFF.

The gene calls are TRBV5-4 and TRBJ2-1, with TRBD1 as a possible D gene (8 bases). The CDR3 is made up of 15 amino acids. Deletions cut 0 bases from V and 6 bases from J, with 13 bases between. Germline V lookup: CDR1 SGHNT, CDR2 YYREEE (reference sequence). The CDR3 loop is CASSLDRGGSNEQFF. CDR3 in DNA: TGTGCCAGCAGCTTGGACAGGGGGGGGTCCAATGAGCAGTTCTTC.

This clone was observed a handful of times. V gene TRBV7-2 combines with J gene TRBJ1-3; 10 bases align to TRBD1. The CDR3 runs to 15 residues. The germline gives CDR1 SGHTA, CDR2 FQGNSA. With V trimmed by 5 bases and J by 8 bases, 9 bases remained unmatched. Written as DNA, the CDR3 is TGTGCCAGCAGCGTAACCGGGACAGGGGTTGACACCATATATTTT. Residues: CASSVTGTGVDTIYF.

CDR3 in DNA: TGTGCCAGCAGCTTCGCACGGGGATACGGGGAGCTGTTTTTT. As protein: CASSFARGYGELFF. The rearrangement uses TRBV7-9 and TRBJ2-2, with D perhaps matching TRBD2 (5 bases). The germline gives CDR1 SEHNR, CDR2 FQNEAQ (reference sequence). V lost 3 bases, J lost 7 bases, and 12 bases lay in between. The CDR3 runs 14 residues.

This chain connects TRBV7-3 to TRBJ1-1; possibly TRBD1 for D (6 bases). The CDR3 covers 13 residues. The V end lost 5 bases, the J end lost 1 base, and 8 bases lay between the germline ends. The V gene's germline CDR1 is SGHTA and CDR2 FQGTGA. The CDR3 loop reads CASSLGQNTEAFF. The CDR3 DNA reads TGTGCCAGCAGCCTGGGACAGAACACTGAAGCTTTCTTT.

V is TRBV10-3 and J is TRBJ2-6; D is ambiguous. The germline V gene has CDR1 ENHRY and CDR2 SYGVKD. V shed 7 bases and J shed 4 bases, with 5 bases lying between them. The CDR3 totals 12 residues. The CDR3 is CAITIGANVLTF. In nucleotides, the CDR3 is TGTGCCATCACCATCGGGGCCAACGTCCTGACTTTC.

The V gene is TRBV28, the J gene TRBJ1-1; 7 bases agree with TRBD1. Looked up from germline, CDR1 is MDHEN and CDR2 is SYDVKM. Trimming cost V 4 bases and J 5 bases; bases outside gene matches: 10. The CDR3 runs to 15 residues. The CDR3 is CASSSPSGGFTEAFF. The DNA for the CDR3 is TGTGCCAGCAGTTCGCCTTCAGGGGGTTTTACTGAAGCTTTCTTT.

The gene calls are TRBV7-9 and TRBJ1-6; 8 positions match TRBD1. The CDR3 loop spans 15 amino acids. Germline CDR1 and CDR2: SEHNR and FQNEAQ (reference sequence). The J segment lost 6 bases and the V segment lost 6 bases, leaving 7 bases of the junction unmatched. The CDR3 loop reads CASSLRQGINSPLHF. The CDR3 DNA reads as TGTGCCAGCAGTTTGCGACAGGGGATTAATTCACCCCTCCACTTT.

V and J are TRBV7-2 and TRBJ2-1, with 8 bases aligning to TRBD2. The V gene's germline CDR1 is SGHTA and CDR2 FQGNSA. The V segment lost 2 bases and the J segment 5 bases; nucleotides outside the gene matches: 17. The CDR3 is 19 residues long. CDR3: CASSLPGLSGGGNNNEQFF. DNA of the CDR3: TGTGCCAGCAGCTTACCAGGTTTGAGCGGGGGTGGGAACAACAATGAGCAGTTCTTC.

V is TRBV11-3 and J is TRBJ1-4; the D gene is possibly TRBD1 (5 bases). V was cut by 2 bases and J by 1 base, with 17 bases left in between. Germline lookup yields CDR1 SGHNT and CDR2 YENEEA. This CDR3 spans 18 amino acids. The CDR3, as DNA: TGTGCCAGCAGCTTATTTTTGAGGAAGGGGATAACTAATGAAAAACTGTTTTTT. It is translated as CASSLFLRKGITNEKLFF.